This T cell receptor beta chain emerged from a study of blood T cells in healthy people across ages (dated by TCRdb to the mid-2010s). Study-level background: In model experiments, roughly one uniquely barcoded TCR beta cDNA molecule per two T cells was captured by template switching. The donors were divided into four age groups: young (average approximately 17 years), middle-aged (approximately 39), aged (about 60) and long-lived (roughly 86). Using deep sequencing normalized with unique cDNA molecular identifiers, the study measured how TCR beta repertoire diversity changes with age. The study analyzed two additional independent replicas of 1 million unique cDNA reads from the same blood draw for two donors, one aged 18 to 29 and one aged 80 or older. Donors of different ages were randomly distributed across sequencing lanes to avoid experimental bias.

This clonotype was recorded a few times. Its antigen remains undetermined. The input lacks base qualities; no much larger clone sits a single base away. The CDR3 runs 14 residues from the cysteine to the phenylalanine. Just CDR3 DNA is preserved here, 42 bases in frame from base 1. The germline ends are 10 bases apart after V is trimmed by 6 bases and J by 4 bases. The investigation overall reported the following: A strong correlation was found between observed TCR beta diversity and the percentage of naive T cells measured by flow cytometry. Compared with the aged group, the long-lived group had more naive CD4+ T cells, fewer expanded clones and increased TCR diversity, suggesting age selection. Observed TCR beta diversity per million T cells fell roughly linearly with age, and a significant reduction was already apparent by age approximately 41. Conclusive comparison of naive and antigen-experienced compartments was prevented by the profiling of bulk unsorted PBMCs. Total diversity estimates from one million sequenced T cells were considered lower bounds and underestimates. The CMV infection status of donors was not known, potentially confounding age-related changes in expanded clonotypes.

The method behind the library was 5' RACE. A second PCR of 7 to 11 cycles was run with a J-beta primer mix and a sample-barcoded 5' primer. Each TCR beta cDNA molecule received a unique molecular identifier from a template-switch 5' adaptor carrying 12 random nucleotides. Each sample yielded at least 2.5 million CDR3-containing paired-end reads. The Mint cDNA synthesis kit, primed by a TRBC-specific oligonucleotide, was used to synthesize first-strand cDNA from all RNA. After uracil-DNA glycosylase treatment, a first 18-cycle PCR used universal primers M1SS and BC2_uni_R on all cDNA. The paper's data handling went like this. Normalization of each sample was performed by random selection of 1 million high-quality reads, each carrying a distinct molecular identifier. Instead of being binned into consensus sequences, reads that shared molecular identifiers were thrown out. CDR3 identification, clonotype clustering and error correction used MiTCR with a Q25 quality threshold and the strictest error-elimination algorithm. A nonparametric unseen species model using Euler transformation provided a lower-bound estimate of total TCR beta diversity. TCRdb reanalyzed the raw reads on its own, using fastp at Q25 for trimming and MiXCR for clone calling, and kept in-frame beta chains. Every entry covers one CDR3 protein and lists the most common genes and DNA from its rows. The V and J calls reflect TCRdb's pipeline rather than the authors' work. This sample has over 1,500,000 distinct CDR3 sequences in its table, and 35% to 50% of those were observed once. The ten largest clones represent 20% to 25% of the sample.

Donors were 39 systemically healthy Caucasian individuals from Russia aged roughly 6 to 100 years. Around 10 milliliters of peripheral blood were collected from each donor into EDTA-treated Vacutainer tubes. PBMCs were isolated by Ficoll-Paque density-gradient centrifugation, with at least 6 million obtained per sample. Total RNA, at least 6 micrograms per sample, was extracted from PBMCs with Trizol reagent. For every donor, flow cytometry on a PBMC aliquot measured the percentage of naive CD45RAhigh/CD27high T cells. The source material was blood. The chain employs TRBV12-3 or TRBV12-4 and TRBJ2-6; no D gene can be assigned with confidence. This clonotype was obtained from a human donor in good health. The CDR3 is CASSPPRGANVLTF. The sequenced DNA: TGTGCCAGCAGCCCCCCTCGGGGGGCCAACGTCCTGACTTTC.